These 2 T cell receptor beta chains originate from one sample sequenced in a study of T cell clonotyping in hematopoietic cell transplantation. Some clones are missing from TCRdb's copy, which holds only in-frame ones; the method was immunoSEQ multiplex PCR. The sample lists some 40,000 clones; 90% to 95% were seen once. The sequenced sample consisted of peripheral blood mononuclear cells. The origin of the receptors is a woman in her 50s in good health. Some clones in this sample may be carry-over from other donors' samples.

The J gene is TRBJ2-5, the V gene TRBV11-3; no clear D gene. The CDR3 has 15 residues. Trimming pared 4 bases from V and 1 base from J, leaving 13 bases between. Germline CDR1 reads SGHNT; CDR2 reads YENEEA. The CDR3 spells CASSSHNATQETQYF. The DNA of the CDR3 is TGTGCCAGCAGCTCCCATAACGCTACCCAAGAGACCCAGTACTTC.

The gene calls are TRBV7-2 and TRBJ2-1; 8 bases match TRBD1. The CDR3 runs 16 residues. Germline trimming cut 1 base from V and 1 base from J; bases unmatched to any gene: 3. Per the germline V gene, CDR1 is SGHTA and CDR2 is FQGNSA. CDR3 bases: TGTGCCAGCAGCTTAGACGGGACAGGATCCTACAATGAGCAGTTCTTC. Translating it yields CASSLDGTGSYNEQFF.